The 23 T cell receptor beta chains below were found in one sample sequenced in a study of T cells in Graves' hyperthyroidism and ophthalmopathy. Amplification of TCR beta CDR3 regions used RNA as the template. During a first-round RT-PCR of the TCR CDR3, the HTBI primer set was used. TCRdb ran MiXCR on the multiplex PCR reads and lists one entry per CDR3 protein. The sample lists roughly 260,000 distinct CDR3 sequences, 13% to 15% occurring once. What was sequenced was blood. The receptor set was obtained from a woman in her thirties or forties with Graves' hyperthyroidism that later progressed to Graves' ophthalmopathy.

This clonotype was found many times. J is TRBJ2-2 and V is TRBV7-3, with D possibly TRBD2 on 5 matching bases. This CDR3 spans 13 amino acids. V lost 0 bases and J 7 bases, leaving 6 bases between the germline ends. The germline V gene has CDR1 SGHTA and CDR2 FQGTGA. The CDR3 sequence: CASSLTGLGELFF. The CDR3 nucleotides are TGTGCCAGCAGCTTAACTGGACTCGGGGAGCTGTTTTTT.

This clonotype appeared many times. The gene calls are TRBV19 and TRBJ2-1, with D perhaps TRBD2 (6 bases). The CDR3 runs to 15 residues. Trimming pared 3 bases from V and 8 bases from J, leaving 17 bases between. Germline assignment: CDR1 LNHDA and CDR2 SQIVND (reference sequence). CDR3 loop: CASSIAVAAQYEQFF. In nucleotides, the CDR3 is TGTGCCAGTAGTATCGCGGTAGCGGCGCAATATGAGCAGTTCTTC.

This clonotype has a count of ten or more. V is TRBV18 and J is TRBJ2-6; possibly TRBD1 or TRBD2 for D (5 bases each). V was trimmed by 5 bases and J by 5 bases, leaving 10 bases between them. The CDR3 is 14 amino acids. Looked up from germline, CDR1 is KGHSH and CDR2 is LQKENI. CDR3 nucleotides: TGTGCCAGCTCAACCGGGACCAGGGCCAACGTCCTGACTTTC. Amino acid sequence: CASSTGTRANVLTF.

This clonotype was recorded a few times. The chain links TRBV9 to TRBJ2-1; a possible D gene is TRBD2 (6 bases). Germline loops: CDR1 SGDLS, CDR2 YYNGEE. The germline V and J ends were trimmed by 0 bases and 4 bases, with 11 bases remaining between them. The CDR3 has 15 residues. The CDR3 DNA is TGTGCCAGCAGCGTAGCGAGGGAGGAATACAATGAGCAGTTCTTC. It is translated as CASSVAREEYNEQFF.

V and J are TRBV28 and TRBJ1-1; D call uncertain. Germline V CDR1 and CDR2: MDHEN, SYDVKM. Trimming took off 7 bases at V and 3 bases at J, with 12 bases between the two ends. The CDR3 contains 13 residues. The CDR3: CASTGPLDTEAFF. In DNA, the CDR3 is TGTGCCAGCACCGGTCCCCTGGACACTGAAGCTTTCTTT.

The J gene is TRBJ1-1, the V gene TRBV28; maybe TRBD1 (5 bases). CDR1 MDHEN and CDR2 SYDVKM come from the germline V gene. V was cut by 7 bases and J by 5 bases, with 20 bases left in between. This CDR3 has 15 amino acids. In DNA, the CDR3 is TGTGCCAGCACTGGTCAAAGGGGCGCGGGGACTGAAGCTTTCTTT. It translates to CASTGQRGAGTEAFF.

This clonotype showed up just once. The chain uses TRBV12-3 or TRBV12-4 and TRBJ2-7; 8 bases map to TRBD2. The junction had 7 bases not matched to a gene; V was cut back by 4 bases and J by 5 bases. CDR3 size: 14 residues. The chain's CDR3 is CASSSGTRGNEQYF. CDR3 nucleotide sequence: TGTGCCAGCAGTTCCGGGACTAGGGGAAACGAGCAGTACTTC.

This clonotype showed up many times. This sequence joins TRBV2 and TRBJ2-1; D unresolved. The CDR3 covers 16 residues. Trimming removed 4 bases from V and 0 bases from J, with 13 bases in between. Germline CDR1 is SNHLY and CDR2 is FYNNEI. The CDR3 DNA sequence: TGTGCCAGCAGTGTCCAGGTCCTAAGCTCCTACAATGAGCAGTTCTTC. Translation: CASSVQVLSSYNEQFF.

In its sample, this clonotype was seen many times. The V and J genes are TRBV12-3 or TRBV12-4 and TRBJ2-1; 7 nucleotides match TRBD2. The CDR3 loop spans 15 amino acids. V gave up 3 bases and J gave up 6 bases; unmatched junction bases: 8. The CDR3 bases are TGTGCCAGCAGTTTCGAGGGCGGGAGATTCAATGAGCAGTTCTTC. Translated, it gives CASSFEGGRFNEQFF.

This clonotype was observed many times. The chain combines TRBV28 with TRBJ1-4, with D possibly TRBD1 on 5 matching bases. The V gene lost 4 bases and the J gene lost 6 bases, with 15 bases spanning the gap. The germline CDR1 and CDR2 sequences are MDHEN and SYDVKM. The CDR3 covers 15 residues. Here the CDR3 DNA reads TGTGCCAGCAGTTCGGACTCCCCAGGGCATGAAAAACTGTTTTTT. Its protein product is CASSSDSPGHEKLFF.

In its sample, this clonotype was seen many times. This chain uses TRBV7-8 with TRBJ2-7; D tentatively reads TRBD1 or TRBD2 (5 bases each). Trimming cost V 0 bases and J 1 base, with 10 bases left between them. This CDR3 contains 15 residues. From germline, CDR1 is SGHVS and CDR2 FQNEAQ. CDR3 protein: CASSLAYGTSYEQYF. The CDR3 coding sequence is TGTGCCAGCAGCTTAGCGTACGGGACGTCCTACGAGCAGTACTTC.

This clonotype has more than one count but fewer than ten. The chain joins TRBV5-6 to TRBJ2-7, with TRBD2 matching over 14 bases. This CDR3 contains 15 residues. The ends lost 3 bases at V and 6 bases at J; junction bases unmatched: 5. CDR1 is SGHDT, CDR2 YYEEEE, per germline. This chain's CDR3 is CASSSGLAGALEQYF. For the CDR3, the DNA is TGTGCCAGCAGCTCGGGACTAGCGGGAGCGCTCGAGCAGTACTTC.

The chain joins TRBV6-1 to TRBJ2-1; D may correspond to TRBD1 or TRBD2 (5 bases each). Germline lookup yields CDR1 MNHNS and CDR2 SASEGT. The CDR3 runs 15 residues. V was shortened by 0 bases and J by 10 bases, with 16 bases between the two germline ends. CDR3 sequence: CASSEAYGDWDEQFF. DNA for the CDR3: TGTGCCAGCAGTGAAGCGTATGGAGATTGGGACGAGCAGTTCTTC.

The V call is TRBV20-1, the J call TRBJ1-5, with 7 nucleotides matching TRBD1. After removal of 1 base from V and 0 bases from J, the junction contained 6 bases not matched to a gene. Germline assignment: CDR1 DFQATT and CDR2 SNEGSKA (reference sequence). The length of the CDR3 is 16 residues. The chain's CDR3 is CSARAGDSHSNQPQHF. CDR3 nucleotides: TGCAGTGCTAGAGCCGGGGACAGCCATAGCAATCAGCCCCAGCATTTT.

Here the CDR3 reads CASRVGTGFYEQYF. The CDR3 DNA reads TGTGCCAGCAGAGTGGGGACAGGGTTCTACGAGCAGTACTTC. The V gene is TRBV2, the J gene TRBJ2-7, with 9 bases fitting TRBD1. With 6 bases clipped from V and 3 bases from J, the junction kept 6 bases outside the gene matches. There are 14 residues in the CDR3. Germline V lookup: CDR1 SNHLY, CDR2 FYNNEI. The full variable domain, with the rest looked up from reference TRBV2 and TRBJ2-7, is EPEVTQTPSHQVTQMGQEVILRCVPISNHLYFYWYRQILGQKVEFLVSFYNNEISEKSEIFDDQFSVERPDGSNFTLKIRSTKLEDSAMYFCASRVGTGFYEQYFGPGTRLTVT.

This clonotype appeared many times. V is TRBV5-1 and J is TRBJ2-7, with D perhaps TRBD2 (5 bases). The length of the CDR3 is 14 residues. V was cut by 0 bases and J by 0 bases, with 7 bases left in between. CDR1 and CDR2 from the germline V gene are SGHRS and YFSETQ. CDR3 loop: CASSLAGYSYEQYF. CDR3 DNA sequence: TGCGCCAGCAGCTTGGCGGGATACTCCTACGAGCAGTACTTC.

Many counts were recorded for this clonotype. J is TRBJ2-3 and V is TRBV13; possible D gene TRBD2, 6 bases. Germline V gene sequence: CDR1 PRHDT, CDR2 FYEKMQ (reference sequence). V was trimmed by 5 bases and J by 2 bases, leaving 17 bases between them. The CDR3 is 16 amino acids. The CDR3, as DNA: TGTGCCAGCAGCGCCGGGAGCCAGCCCTCCACAGATACGCAGTATTTT. It translates to CASSAGSQPSTDTQYF.

This clonotype was counted many times. V is TRBV27 and J is TRBJ1-1; D uncertain. Germline values: CDR1 MNHEY, CDR2 SMNVEV (reference sequence). V dropped 3 bases and J dropped 4 bases, with 9 bases sitting between them. The CDR3 is 13 residues long. The chain's CDR3 is CASSFGEVTEAFF. DNA of the CDR3: TGTGCCAGCAGTTTTGGGGAAGTCACTGAAGCTTTCTTT.

In its sample, this clonotype was seen a few times. The V gene is TRBV30, the J gene TRBJ2-1, with D possibly being TRBD1 (5 bases). The V gene lost 0 bases and the J gene lost 4 bases, with 10 bases spanning the gap. Germline lookup yields CDR1 GTSNPN and CDR2 SVGIG (reference sequence). This CDR3 contains 14 residues. In DNA form, the CDR3 reads TGTGCCTGGAGTGTAGGGGTAGGGTACAATGAGCAGTTCTTC. Protein product: CAWSVGVGYNEQFF.

This clonotype was seen many times. J is TRBJ2-5 and V is TRBV11-2, with D unclear. CDR3 length equals 15 residues. CDR1 SGHAT and CDR2 FQNNGV come from the germline V gene. Between the trimmed V and J ends, which lost 4 bases and 3 bases, there was a span of 15 bases. The CDR3 loop is CASSSYEGWKETQYF. CDR3 in DNA: TGTGCCAGCAGCTCCTATGAAGGGTGGAAAGAGACCCAGTACTTC.

This sequence joins TRBV4-1 and TRBJ2-3; TRBD2 matches 11 bases. The V segment lost 5 bases and the J segment 2 bases; nucleotides outside the gene matches: 3. The length of the CDR3 is 15 residues. Germline V gives CDR1 MGHRA, CDR2 YSYEKL. The CDR3 region has the DNA TGCGCCAGCAGCTATAGCGGGAGGGCCACAGATACGCAGTATTTT. This sequence encodes CASSYSGRATDTQYF.

This clonotype was found many times. V usage is TRBV7-2 and J usage is TRBJ2-6; no clear D. This CDR3 region has 14 residues. Trimming took off 5 bases at V and 1 base at J, with 6 bases between the two ends. Germline CDR1 reads SGHTA; CDR2 reads FQGNSA. The CDR3 loop reads CASSPLSGANVLTF. The CDR3 DNA is TGTGCCAGCAGCCCGCTGTCTGGGGCCAACGTCCTGACTTTC.

This clonotype has at least ten counts. As DNA, the CDR3 is TGCGCCAGCAGCCCTGTACAGACGAACACTGAAGCTTTCTTT. This gives the protein CASSPVQTNTEAFF. The rearrangement links TRBV5-1 to TRBJ1-1; unclear D gene. V lost 4 bases and J 1 base, leaving 11 bases between the germline ends. Germline CDR1 is SGHRS and CDR2 is YFSETQ. The length of the CDR3 is 14 residues. Complete variable domain (other parts from reference TRBV5-1 and TRBJ1-1): KAGVTQTPRYLIKTRGQQVTLSCSPISGHRSVSWYQQTPGQGLQFLFEYFSETQRNKGNFPGRFSGRQFSNSRSEMNVSTLELGDSALYLCASSPVQTNTEAFFGQGTRLTVV.